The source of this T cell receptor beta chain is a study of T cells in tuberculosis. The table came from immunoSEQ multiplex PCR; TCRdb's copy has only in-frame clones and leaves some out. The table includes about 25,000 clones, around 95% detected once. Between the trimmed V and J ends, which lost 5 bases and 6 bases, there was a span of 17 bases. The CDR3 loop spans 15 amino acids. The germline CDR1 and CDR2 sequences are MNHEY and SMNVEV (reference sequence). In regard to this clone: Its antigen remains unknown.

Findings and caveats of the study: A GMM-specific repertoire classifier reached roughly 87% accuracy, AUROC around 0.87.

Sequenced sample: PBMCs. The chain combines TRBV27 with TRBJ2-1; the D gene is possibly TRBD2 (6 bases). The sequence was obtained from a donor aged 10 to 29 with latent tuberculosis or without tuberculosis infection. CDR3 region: CASSPFPAAGNEQFF. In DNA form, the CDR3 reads TGTGCCAGCAGTCCCTTTCCCGCAGCGGGCAATGAGCAGTTCTTC.